This TCR beta chain was sequenced in a study of blood T cell repertoires in COVID-19. The overall study: T cells, B-cell-depleted T cells, or PBMCs supplied cDNA or gDNA.

The germline gives CDR1 SQVTM, CDR2 ANQGSEA. V lost 4 bases and J lost 7; bases outside the gene matches: 7. The CDR3 has 13 residues. TCRdb keeps only in-frame clones here, not all; method: immunoSEQ multiplex PCR. The sample lists about 160,000 clones, less than 90% occurring once. The cohort comprised adults aged about 18 to 90 years residing in about two dozen US areas. This clonotype originated in a woman aged 45-65 years who had recovered from COVID-19. V and J are TRBV29-1 and TRBJ2-1; 7 bases are a match to TRBD1. Sample: PBMCs or T cells enriched from blood (not recorded which). CDR3 coding DNA: TGCAGCGTTGTGGGACAGAGGTATAATGAGCAGTTCTTC. Protein product: CSVVGQRYNEQFF.